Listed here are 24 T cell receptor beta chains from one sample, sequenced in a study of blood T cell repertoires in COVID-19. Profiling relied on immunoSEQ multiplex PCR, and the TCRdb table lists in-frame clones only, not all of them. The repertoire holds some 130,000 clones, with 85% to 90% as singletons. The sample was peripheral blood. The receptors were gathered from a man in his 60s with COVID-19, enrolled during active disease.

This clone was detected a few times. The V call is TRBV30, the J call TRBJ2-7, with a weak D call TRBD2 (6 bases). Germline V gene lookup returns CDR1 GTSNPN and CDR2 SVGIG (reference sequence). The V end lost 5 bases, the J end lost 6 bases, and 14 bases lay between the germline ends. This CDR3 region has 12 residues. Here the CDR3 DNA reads TGTGCCTGGGAGCGGCGGGGCAGCGAGCAGTACTTC. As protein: CAWERRGSEQYF.

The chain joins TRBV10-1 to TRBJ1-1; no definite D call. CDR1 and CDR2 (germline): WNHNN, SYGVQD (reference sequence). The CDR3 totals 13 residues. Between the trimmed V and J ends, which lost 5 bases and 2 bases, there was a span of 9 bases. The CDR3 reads CASSSADNTEAFF. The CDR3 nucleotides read TGCGCCAGCAGTAGCGCGGATAACACTGAAGCTTTCTTT.

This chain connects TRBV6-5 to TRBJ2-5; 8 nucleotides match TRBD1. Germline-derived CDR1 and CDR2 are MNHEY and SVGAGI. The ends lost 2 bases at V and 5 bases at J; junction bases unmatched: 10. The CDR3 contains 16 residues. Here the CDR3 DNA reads TGTGCCAGCAGTTACCGCCCGACAGGGGTGATGGAGACCCAGTACTTC. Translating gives CASSYRPTGVMETQYF.

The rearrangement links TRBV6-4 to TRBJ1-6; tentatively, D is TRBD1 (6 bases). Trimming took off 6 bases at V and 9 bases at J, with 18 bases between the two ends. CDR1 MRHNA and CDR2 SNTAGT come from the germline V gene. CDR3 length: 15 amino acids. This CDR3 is CASSKGDGLGSPLHF. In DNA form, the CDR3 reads TGTGCCAGCAGCAAGGGGGACGGCCTCGGTTCACCCCTCCACTTT.

Here the CDR3 reads CASSLNRIAYF. As DNA, the CDR3 is TGTGCCAGCAGCCTTAACAGGATCGCGTACTTC. This chain connects TRBV7-2 to TRBJ2-7, with D perhaps TRBD1 (5 bases). V was pared by 5 bases and J by 12 bases, with 14 bases between. Looked up from germline, CDR1 is SGHTA and CDR2 is FQGNSA. The CDR3 sequence is 11 residues long.

For the CDR3, the DNA is TGTGCCAGTCAAGAACAGGGGGCGCGTTACGAGCAGTACTTC. As protein: CASQEQGARYEQYF. The chain joins TRBV6-5 to TRBJ2-7; 9 bases line up with TRBD1. The germline gives CDR1 MNHEY, CDR2 SVGAGI. The CDR3 extends over 14 amino acids. J lost 4 bases, V lost 9 bases, and 10 bases had no gene match.

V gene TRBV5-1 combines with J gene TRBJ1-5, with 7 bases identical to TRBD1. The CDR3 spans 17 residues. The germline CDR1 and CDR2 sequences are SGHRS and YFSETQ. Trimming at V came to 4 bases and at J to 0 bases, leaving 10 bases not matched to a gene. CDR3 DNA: TGCGCCAGCAGCCTCAAACGGGACAGCAATAGCAATCAGCCCCAGCATTTT. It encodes CASSLKRDSNSNQPQHF.

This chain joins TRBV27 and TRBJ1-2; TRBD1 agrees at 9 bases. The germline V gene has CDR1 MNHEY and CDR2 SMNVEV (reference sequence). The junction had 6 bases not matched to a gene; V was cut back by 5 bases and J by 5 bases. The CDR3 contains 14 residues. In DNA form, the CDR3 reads TGTGCCAGCAGTGTAGGACAGGGGCGGTATGGCTACACCTTC. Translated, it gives CASSVGQGRYGYTF.

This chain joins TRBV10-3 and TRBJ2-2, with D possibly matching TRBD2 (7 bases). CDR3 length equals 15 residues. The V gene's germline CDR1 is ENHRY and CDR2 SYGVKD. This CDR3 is CGARGPSGNTGELFF. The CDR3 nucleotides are TGTGGGGCCCGGGGGCCTAGCGGGAACACCGGGGAGCTGTTTTTT.

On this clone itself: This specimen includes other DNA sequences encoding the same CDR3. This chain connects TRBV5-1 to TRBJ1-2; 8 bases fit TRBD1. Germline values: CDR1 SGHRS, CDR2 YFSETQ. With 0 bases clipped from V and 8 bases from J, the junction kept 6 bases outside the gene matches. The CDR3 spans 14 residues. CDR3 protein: CASSLAGTGGGYTF. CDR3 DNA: TGCGCCAGCAGCTTGGCGGGGACAGGAGGAGGCTACACCTTC.

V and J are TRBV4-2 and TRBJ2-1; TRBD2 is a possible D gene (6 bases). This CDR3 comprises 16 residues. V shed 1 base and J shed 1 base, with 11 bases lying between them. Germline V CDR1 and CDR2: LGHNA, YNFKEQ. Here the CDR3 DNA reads TGTGCCAGCAGCCAAGCCGGGAGCGCATCCTACAATGAGCAGTTCTTC. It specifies CASSQAGSASYNEQFF.

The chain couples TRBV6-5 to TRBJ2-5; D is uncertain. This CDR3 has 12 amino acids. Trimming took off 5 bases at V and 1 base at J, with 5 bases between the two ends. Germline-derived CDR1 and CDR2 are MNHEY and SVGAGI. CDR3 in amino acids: CASSRLQETQYF. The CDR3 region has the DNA TGTGCCAGCAGTCGACTCCAAGAGACCCAGTACTTC.

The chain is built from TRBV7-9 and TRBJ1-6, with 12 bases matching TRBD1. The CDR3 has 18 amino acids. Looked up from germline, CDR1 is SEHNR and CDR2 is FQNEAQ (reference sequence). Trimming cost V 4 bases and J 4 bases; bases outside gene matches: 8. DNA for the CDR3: TGTGCCAGCAGCTCCCTCGGGACAGGGGGCGGGTATAATTCACCCCTCCACTTT. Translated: CASSSLGTGGGYNSPLHF.

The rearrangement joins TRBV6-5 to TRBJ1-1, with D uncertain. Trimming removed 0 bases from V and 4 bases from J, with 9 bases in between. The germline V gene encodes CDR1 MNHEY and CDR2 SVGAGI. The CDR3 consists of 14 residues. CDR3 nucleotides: TGTGCCAGCAGTTACTCCCTACGGGTCACTGAAGCTTTCTTT. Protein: CASSYSLRVTEAFF.

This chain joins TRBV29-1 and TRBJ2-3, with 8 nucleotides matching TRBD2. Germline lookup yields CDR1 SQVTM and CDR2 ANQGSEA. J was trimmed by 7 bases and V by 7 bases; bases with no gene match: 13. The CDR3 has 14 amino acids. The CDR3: CSGWGAGASNTQYF. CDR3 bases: TGCAGCGGGTGGGGAGCGGGGGCCAGCAATACGCAGTATTTT.

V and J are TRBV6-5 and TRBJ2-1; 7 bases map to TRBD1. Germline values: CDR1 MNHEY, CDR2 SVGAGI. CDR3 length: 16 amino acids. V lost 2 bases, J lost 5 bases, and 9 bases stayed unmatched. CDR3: CASSYQGVPNHNEQFF. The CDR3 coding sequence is TGTGCCAGCAGTTACCAGGGGGTTCCTAACCACAATGAGCAGTTCTTC.

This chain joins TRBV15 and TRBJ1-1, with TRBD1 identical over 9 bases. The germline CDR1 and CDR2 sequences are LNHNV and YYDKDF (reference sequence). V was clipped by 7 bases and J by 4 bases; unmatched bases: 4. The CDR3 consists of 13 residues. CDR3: CATKRDRVTEAFF. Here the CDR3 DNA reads TGTGCCACCAAAAGGGACAGGGTCACTGAAGCTTTCTTT.

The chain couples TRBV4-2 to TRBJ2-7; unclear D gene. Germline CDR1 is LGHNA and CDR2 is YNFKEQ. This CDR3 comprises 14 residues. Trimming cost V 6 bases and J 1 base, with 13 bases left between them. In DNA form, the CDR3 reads TGTGCCAGCAGGAGAACCGCCGGGTCCTACGAGCAGTACTTC. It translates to CASRRTAGSYEQYF.

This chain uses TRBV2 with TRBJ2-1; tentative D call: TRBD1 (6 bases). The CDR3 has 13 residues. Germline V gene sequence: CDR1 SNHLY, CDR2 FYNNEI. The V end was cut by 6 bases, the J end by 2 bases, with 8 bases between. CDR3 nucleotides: TGTGCCAGCAGCCGGGACACCTACAATGAGCAGTTCTTC. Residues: CASSRDTYNEQFF. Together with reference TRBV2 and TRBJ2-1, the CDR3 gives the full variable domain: EPEVTQTPSHQVTQMGQEVILRCVPISNHLYFYWYRQILGQKVEFLVSFYNNEISEKSEIFDDQFSVERPDGSNFTLKIRSTKLEDSAMYFCASSRDTYNEQFFGPGTRLTVL.

The CDR3 spells CSGAVGYGYTF. The CDR3 DNA reads TGCAGCGGTGCGGTGGGCTATGGCTACACCTTC. The rearrangement links TRBV29-1 to TRBJ1-2; D remains unclear. V was shortened by 7 bases and J by 4 bases, with 10 bases between the two germline ends. The germline V gene encodes CDR1 SQVTM and CDR2 ANQGSEA. The CDR3 runs 11 residues.

This CDR3 reads CASSNPTGGASVGNVLTF. The CDR3 region has the DNA TGTGCCAGCAGCAATCCGACAGGGGGCGCCTCGGTTGGCAACGTCCTGACTTTC. The rearrangement joins TRBV7-9 to TRBJ2-6; 10 bases align to TRBD1. V trimming: 5 bases; J trimming: 9 bases; junction bases outside the gene matches: 16. The CDR3 is made up of 18 amino acids. In germline, CDR1 is SEHNR, CDR2 FQNEAQ (reference sequence).

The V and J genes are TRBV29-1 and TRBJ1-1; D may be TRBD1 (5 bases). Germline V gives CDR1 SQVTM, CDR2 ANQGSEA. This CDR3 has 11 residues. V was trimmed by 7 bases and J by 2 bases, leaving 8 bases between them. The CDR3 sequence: CSAGHNTEAFF. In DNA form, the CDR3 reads TGCAGCGCCGGACACAACACTGAAGCTTTCTTT.

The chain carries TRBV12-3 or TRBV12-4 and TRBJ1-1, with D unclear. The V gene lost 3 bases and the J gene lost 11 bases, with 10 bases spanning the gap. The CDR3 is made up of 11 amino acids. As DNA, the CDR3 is TGTGCCAGCAGTTTGGAGGATTGGGCTTTCTTT. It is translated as CASSLEDWAFF.

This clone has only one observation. The CDR3 reads CASSLAGGADYGYTF. CDR3 DNA: TGCGCCAGCAGCTTGGCCGGGGGGGCAGACTATGGCTACACCTTC. V gene TRBV5-1 combines with J gene TRBJ1-2, with a tentative D call TRBD1 (6 bases). Trimming stripped 0 bases from V and 3 bases from J, with 12 bases between. This CDR3 is 15 amino acids long. Germline V gene sequence: CDR1 SGHRS, CDR2 YFSETQ. Looking up the rest from reference TRBV5-1 and TRBJ1-2 gives the full variable domain: KAGVTQTPRYLIKTRGQQVTLSCSPISGHRSVSWYQQTPGQGLQFLFEYFSETQRNKGNFPGRFSGRQFSNSRSEMNVSTLELGDSALYLCASSLAGGADYGYTFGSGTRLTVV.